Listed below are T cell receptor beta chains from one sample, sequenced in a study of T cell responses to AZD1222 COVID-19 vaccine. The protocol was immunoSEQ multiplex PCR, while the TCRdb copy is restricted to in-frame clones and leaves out a portion. This sample has about 120,000 clones, with 80% to 90% found just once. The sample consisted of peripheral blood, taken on day 0 of AZD1222 vaccination. The receptors here all came from an adult in good health. Each CDR3 is given with its conserved first and last residue. The D gene is left open where the match is weak. Some rows mark clone size as missing; the rest say once, few, many or name a class of expanded clone.

CDR3: CASSPGDRGDTEAFF; DNA: TGCGCCAGCAGCCCGGGGGACAGGGGGGACACTGAAGCTTTCTTT; J: TRBJ1-1; V: TRBV5-1; size: NA; D: TRBD1
CDR3: CASRADEQFF; DNA: TGTGCCAGCAGGGCGGATGAGCAGTTCTTC; J: TRBJ2-1; V: TRBV2; size: NA; D: NA
CDR3: CATSGGQGYEQYF; DNA: TGTGCCACCAGTGGGGGACAGGGCTACGAGCAGTACTTC; J: TRBJ2-7; V: TRBV24-1; size: NA; D: TRBD1
CDR3: CASSVGGGSSNEQFF; DNA: TGTGCCAGCAGCGTAGGGGGCGGGAGTTCTAATGAGCAGTTCTTC; J: TRBJ2-1; V: TRBV9; size: NA; D: TRBD2
CDR3: CASTRGTGQNTGEQFF; DNA: TGTGCCAGCACACGGGGGACAGGGCAGAATACGGGTGAGCAGTTCTTC; J: TRBJ2-1; V: TRBV10-3; size: NA; D: TRBD1
CDR3: CASSWRLEGHGYTF; DNA: TGCGCCAGCAGCTGGAGGTTAGAGGGACATGGCTACACCTTC; J: TRBJ1-2; V: TRBV5-1; size: NA; D: NA
CDR3: CASSPGDRVNQPQHF; DNA: TGTGCCAGCAGCCCGGGGGACAGGGTTAATCAGCCCCAGCATTTT; J: TRBJ1-5; V: TRBV9; size: NA; D: TRBD1
CDR3: CASQATNEQFF; DNA: TGTGCCAGCCAGGCTACAAATGAGCAGTTCTTC; J: TRBJ2-1; V: TRBV19; size: NA; D: NA
CDR3: CASSQDRGGRRGLSTEAFF; DNA: TGCGCCAGCAGCCAAGATCGGGGTGGGAGGAGGGGGCTGAGCACTGAAGCTTTCTTT; J: TRBJ1-1; V: TRBV4-1; size: NA; D: TRBD1
CDR3: CASSSDPGQGHKNIQYF; DNA: TGCGCCAGCAGCTCGGACCCGGGACAGGGCCACAAAAACATTCAGTACTTC; J: TRBJ2-4; V: TRBV5-1; size: once; D: TRBD1
CDR3: CASSKKGLGHNEQFF; DNA: TGTGCCAGCAGCAAAAAGGGGCTAGGGCACAATGAGCAGTTCTTC; J: TRBJ2-1; V: TRBV7-8; size: NA; D: NA
CDR3: CASSLGHQNEKLFF; DNA: TGTGCCAGCAGCTTGGGACACCAGAATGAAAAACTGTTTTTT; J: TRBJ1-4; V: TRBV11-2; size: NA; D: NA
CDR3: CASSQAAVQLGFNEQFF; DNA: TGTGCCAGCAGCCAAGCAGCCGTGCAGTTGGGGTTCAATGAGCAGTTCTTC; J: TRBJ2-1; V: TRBV14; size: NA; D: NA
CDR3: CSVDRGEGTAEQYF; DNA: TGCAGCGTTGACAGGGGGGAGGGGACAGCCGAGCAGTACTTC; J: TRBJ2-7; V: TRBV29-1; size: NA; D: NA
CDR3: CASSGYRGVGDYTF; DNA: TGTGCCAGTAGTGGCTACAGGGGTGTGGGTGACTACACCTTC; J: TRBJ1-2; V: TRBV19; size: NA; D: TRBD1
CDR3: CASSIEGHNSPLHF; DNA: TGTGCCAGTAGTATAGAGGGGCATAATTCACCCCTCCACTTT; J: TRBJ1-6; V: TRBV19; size: NA; D: NA
CDR3: CATSESGTSGEQYF; DNA: TGTGCCACCAGTGAGTCAGGGACTAGCGGCGAGCAGTACTTC; J: TRBJ2-7; V: TRBV24-1; size: once; D: TRBD2
CDR3: CASSPILGTEAFF; DNA: TGTGCCAGCAGCCCCATTTTGGGCACTGAAGCTTTCTTT; J: TRBJ1-1; V: TRBV7-8; size: NA; D: NA
CDR3: CASRLQGGNTEAFF; DNA: TGTGCCAGCAGGCTACAGGGGGGAAACACTGAAGCTTTCTTT; J: TRBJ1-1; V: TRBV6-4; size: few; D: TRBD1
CDR3: CASSKGTGGGSPLHF; DNA: TGTGCCTCCTCCAAGGGGACAGGGGGCGGGTCACCCCTCCACTTT; J: TRBJ1-6; V: TRBV2; size: few; D: TRBD1
CDR3: CASSQEGLGDEKLFF; DNA: TGTGCCAGCAGCCAAGAAGGGTTAGGAGATGAAAAACTGTTTTTT; J: TRBJ1-4; V: TRBV3-1/TRBV3-2; size: NA; D: NA
CDR3: CASSLGTGSNTGELFF; DNA: TGCGCCAGCAGCTTAGGGACAGGGTCGAACACCGGGGAGCTGTTTTTT; J: TRBJ2-2; V: TRBV5-1; size: NA; D: TRBD1
CDR3: CASSLGWDSTDTQYF; DNA: TGCGCCAGCAGCCTAGGGTGGGATAGCACAGATACGCAGTATTTT; J: TRBJ2-3; V: TRBV4-1; size: NA; D: NA
CDR3: CASSLDAGPGGGYTF; DNA: TGCGCCAGCAGCTTGGATGCGGGGCCCGGTGGTGGCTACACCTTC; J: TRBJ1-2; V: TRBV5-1; size: NA; D: NA
CDR3: CAISEGQGMILGTQYF; DNA: TGTGCCATCAGTGAGGGGCAGGGGATGATTTTGGGGACCCAGTACTTC; J: TRBJ2-5; V: TRBV10-3; size: NA; D: NA
CDR3: CASSPRAQGGSYNEQFF; DNA: TGTGCCAGCTCACCACGTGCTCAGGGGGGGTCCTACAATGAGCAGTTCTTC; J: TRBJ2-1; V: TRBV18; size: NA; D: NA
CDR3: CASSPRQGLNTEAFF; DNA: TGTGCCAGCAGCCCGAGACAGGGCTTGAACACTGAAGCTTTCTTT; J: TRBJ1-1; V: TRBV3-1/TRBV3-2; size: NA; D: TRBD1
CDR3: CASSPFGTDYYEQYF; DNA: TGTGCCAGCAGTCCCTTCGGGACGGACTACTACGAGCAGTACTTC; J: TRBJ2-7; V: TRBV28; size: NA; D: NA
CDR3: CASSDRGKFNQPQHF; DNA: TGTGCCAGCAGTGACAGGGGCAAATTCAATCAGCCCCAGCATTTT; J: TRBJ1-5; V: TRBV6-4; size: NA; D: NA
CDR3: CASSPPGSSYNEQFF; DNA: TGTGCCAGCTCACCCCCCGGGAGCTCCTACAATGAGCAGTTCTTC; J: TRBJ2-1; V: TRBV18; size: NA; D: NA
CDR3: CASSSSHEQYF; DNA: TGCGCCAGCAGCTCCAGCCACGAGCAGTACTTC; J: TRBJ2-7; V: TRBV5-1; size: NA; D: NA
CDR3: CASSSLGYEQYF; DNA: TGTGCCAGCAGTTCTTTGGGATACGAGCAGTACTTC; J: TRBJ2-7; V: TRBV12-3/TRBV12-4; size: few; D: NA
CDR3: CASSEAFTDTQYF; DNA: TGTGCCAGCAGTGAGGCTTTCACAGATACGCAGTATTTT; J: TRBJ2-3; V: TRBV2; size: NA; D: NA
CDR3: CASRRGTGTGELFF; DNA: TGTGCCAGCCGACGAGGAACAGGTACCGGGGAGCTGTTTTTT; J: TRBJ2-2; V: TRBV7-9; size: NA; D: NA
CDR3: CASGQGPTHEQFF; DNA: TGTGCCAGCGGACAGGGGCCGACCCATGAGCAGTTCTTC; J: TRBJ2-1; V: TRBV6-5; size: NA; D: TRBD1
CDR3: CASSPPGVDTQYF; DNA: TGTGCCAGCAGCCCTCCCGGGGTAGATACGCAGTATTTT; J: TRBJ2-3; V: TRBV6-2/TRBV6-3; size: few; D: NA
CDR3: CASSEIPGYEQYF; DNA: TGCGCCAGCAGTGAAATACCTGGGTACGAGCAGTACTTC; J: TRBJ2-7; V: TRBV10-2; size: NA; D: NA
CDR3: CASQGPGGGAGEQFF; DNA: TGTGCCAGCCAAGGTCCTGGCGGGGGGGCCGGTGAGCAGTTCTTC; J: TRBJ2-1; V: TRBV3-1/TRBV3-2; size: NA; D: TRBD2
CDR3: CASSRGPGNTIYF; DNA: TGCGCCAGCAGCCGGGGACCTGGAAACACCATATATTTT; J: TRBJ1-3; V: TRBV4-1; size: NA; D: NA
CDR3: CASSDNYYGYTF; DNA: TGTGCCAGCAGTGATAACTACTATGGCTACACCTTC; J: TRBJ1-2; V: TRBV2; size: NA; D: NA
CDR3: CASSQGPGDGYTF; DNA: TGTGCCAGCAGCCAAGGCCCGGGGGATGGCTACACCTTC; J: TRBJ1-2; V: TRBV4-2; size: once; D: NA
CDR3: CAGRGGTGGAWTGGYTF; DNA: TGTGCCGGTCGTGGTGGGACAGGGGGCGCCTGGACTGGGGGCTACACCTTC; J: TRBJ1-2; V: TRBV2; size: NA; D: TRBD1
CDR3: CASSSGTTTMDGYTF; DNA: TGTGCCAGCAGCTCCGGGACAACTACTATGGATGGCTACACCTTC; J: TRBJ1-2; V: TRBV5-4; size: NA; D: NA
CDR3: CASSRTGRAGTEAFF; DNA: TGTGCCAGCAGCCGGACAGGTCGGGCGGGGACTGAAGCTTTCTTT; J: TRBJ1-1; V: TRBV3-1/TRBV3-2; size: NA; D: TRBD1
CDR3: CASSPHPTGELFF; DNA: TGTGCCAGCAGCCCTCACCCGACCGGGGAGCTGTTTTTT; J: TRBJ2-2; V: TRBV9; size: NA; D: NA
CDR3: CASSLRVGTDNEQFF; DNA: TGTGCCAGCAGCTTGAGGGTGGGGACCGATAATGAGCAGTTCTTC; J: TRBJ2-1; V: TRBV5-8; size: NA; D: NA
CDR3: CASSPRLLEAFF; DNA: TGTGCCAGCAGTCCCAGGCTTCTTGAAGCTTTCTTT; J: TRBJ1-1; V: TRBV6-5; size: NA; D: NA
CDR3: CASSEEGMGTDTQYF; DNA: TGTGCCAGCAGTGAGGAGGGGATGGGCACAGATACGCAGTATTTT; J: TRBJ2-3; V: TRBV25-1; size: once; D: NA
CDR3: CASSWAGTGRTGELFF; DNA: TGTGCCAGCAGCTGGGCGGGGACAGGGCGCACCGGGGAGCTGTTTTTT; J: TRBJ2-2; V: TRBV7-2; size: NA; D: TRBD1